This T cell receptor (beta chain) comes out of a study of identical twins. cDNA molecules carried unique molecular identifiers, and template switching added a universal primer site. One entry per CDR3 protein, called by TCRdb with MiXCR from the 5' RACE reads. This table has some 330,000 distinct CDR3 sequences, about 10% appearing once. This clonotype came up a few times. Its antigen is still unknown. V lost 0 bases, J lost 0 bases, and 10 bases lay in between. The CDR3 has 16 residues. The germline V gene encodes CDR1 SGHKS and CDR2 YYEKEE (reference sequence). Study-wide points: Abundant cord blood beta clonotypes carried fewer insertions; memory repertoires showed none. Partial confounding of zero-insertion analyses by invariant MAIT and iNKT cells was possible. Out-of-frame beta chain sequences displayed weaker excess sharing between twins.

The source material was naive T cells sorted from blood. The TCR originated in a woman aged 45-59 years in good health. This sequence joins TRBV5-5 and TRBJ2-1; D uncertain. The CDR3 region has the DNA TGTGCCAGCAGCTTGGTGGAGATAGGCTCCTACAATGAGCAGTTCTTC. Translated, it gives CASSLVEIGSYNEQFF.